Shown below are 25 T cell receptor beta chains from a single sample sequenced in a study of blood T cell repertoires in COVID-19. TCRdb keeps only in-frame clones here, not all; method: immunoSEQ multiplex PCR. Altogether around 100,000 clones are present, 90% being singletons, with the ten largest covering about 5%. Sample: peripheral blood. The receptors derive from a man aged 50 to 60 with acute or convalescent COVID-19.

The gene calls are TRBV19 and TRBJ2-4; TRBD2 agrees at 7 bases. The CDR3 totals 15 residues. With V trimmed by 7 bases and J by 3 bases, 9 bases remained unmatched. CDR1 is LNHDA, CDR2 SQIVND, per germline (reference sequence). The CDR3 coding sequence is TGTGCCAGTAAGGCGGGAGAGGGCGGCAAAAACATTCAGTACTTC. Protein: CASKAGEGGKNIQYF.

The chain employs TRBV6-6 and TRBJ1-5, with a tentative D call TRBD1 (6 bases). The germline V gene encodes CDR1 MNHNY and CDR2 SVGAGI (reference sequence). Trimming removed 0 bases at V and 5 bases at J, with 11 bases between. The CDR3 totals 15 residues. CDR3 region: CASSYSNPGDQPQHF. The CDR3 nucleotides are TGTGCCAGCAGTTACTCGAACCCAGGGGATCAGCCCCAGCATTTT.

DNA for the CDR3: TGTGCCAGCAGCTCCGAAGCGCTCAGCTCCTACAATGAGCAGTTCTTC. Its protein is CASSSEALSSYNEQFF. The chain employs TRBV11-3 and TRBJ2-1; D gene unclear. The CDR3 is 16 residues long. Trimming pared 4 bases from V and 0 bases from J, leaving 13 bases between. The germline V gene has CDR1 SGHNT and CDR2 YENEEA.

This sequence joins TRBV6-4 and TRBJ2-3; no clear D. V was trimmed by 0 bases and J by 5 bases, leaving 6 bases between them. Germline V gene lookup returns CDR1 MRHNA and CDR2 SNTAGT. The length of the CDR3 is 13 residues. CDR3 nucleotide sequence: TGTGCCAGCAGTGACTCTAGTCGAGATACGCAGTATTTT. It yields the protein CASSDSSRDTQYF.

This chain uses TRBV5-4 with TRBJ1-2, with D perhaps matching TRBD1 (5 bases). The CDR3 contains 16 residues. Germline V gene sequence: CDR1 SGHNT, CDR2 YYREEE (reference sequence). V lost 4 bases and J 2 bases, leaving 18 bases between the germline ends. DNA for the CDR3: TGTGCCAGCAGCCCAATTTTTGTGACAGAAAACTATGGCTACACCTTC. Translation gives CASSPIFVTENYGYTF.

DNA for the CDR3: TGTGCCAGCAGCTTCGGGTTTTCGGGGGAGCAGTACTTC. Translated: CASSFGFSGEQYF. This chain links TRBV5-4 with TRBJ2-7, with D perhaps TRBD2 (5 bases). Between the trimmed V and J ends, which lost 2 bases and 7 bases, there was a span of 13 bases. CDR1 and CDR2 (germline): SGHNT, YYREEE (reference sequence). The CDR3 has 13 amino acids.

The chain links TRBV27 to TRBJ1-1, with unresolved D. Trimming cost V 2 bases and J 0 bases, with 7 bases left between them. The CDR3 has 14 residues. From germline, CDR1 is MNHEY and CDR2 SMNVEV (reference sequence). CDR3 DNA sequence: TGTGCCAGCAGTTTAGCGGGAATGAACACTGAAGCTTTCTTT. It encodes CASSLAGMNTEAFF.

The gene calls are TRBV7-2 and TRBJ1-2, with 8 bases fitting TRBD1. Germline lookup yields CDR1 SGHTA and CDR2 FQGNSA. This CDR3 is 15 amino acids long. V lost 2 bases to trimming and J lost 2 bases; unmatched junction nucleotides: 4. The CDR3 region is CASSLYTGGNYGYTF. The CDR3, as DNA: TGTGCCAGCAGCTTATATACAGGGGGGAACTATGGCTACACCTTC.

The CDR3 reads CASSVAGGNYGYTF. In DNA form, the CDR3 reads TGTGCCAGCAGCGTAGCGGGGGGGAACTATGGCTACACCTTC. V and J are TRBV9 and TRBJ1-2; D is perhaps TRBD1 (5 bases). V shed 0 bases and J shed 2 bases, with 8 bases lying between them. This CDR3 has 14 residues. Per germline, CDR1 SGDLS and CDR2 YYNGEE.

V usage is TRBV7-2 and J usage is TRBJ2-5; D is perhaps TRBD1 (6 bases). V gave up 1 base and J gave up 1 base, with 16 bases separating them. The CDR3 consists of 17 residues. The germline V gene encodes CDR1 SGHTA and CDR2 FQGNSA. In nucleotides, the CDR3 is TGTGCCAGCAGCTTAGGTCAAGGTACAGGGACCCAAGAGACCCAGTACTTC. It specifies CASSLGQGTGTQETQYF.

This clone occurred a few times. J is TRBJ1-1 and V is TRBV18, with D unresolved. V was trimmed by 1 base and J by 0 bases, leaving 9 bases between them. This CDR3 region has 15 residues. The germline CDR1 and CDR2 sequences are KGHSH and LQKENI. The CDR3 sequence: CASSPRAGLNTEAFF. DNA of the CDR3: TGTGCCAGCTCACCACGGGCCGGCCTGAACACTGAAGCTTTCTTT.

The V gene is TRBV18, the J gene TRBJ1-2; 8 positions agree with TRBD1. Germline CDR1 and CDR2: KGHSH and LQKENI. The CDR3 length is 17 residues. The trim removed 1 base at V and 4 bases at J, leaving 11 bases unmatched. Here the CDR3 reads CASSPQRTGKRGYGYTF. CDR3 coding DNA: TGTGCCAGCTCACCACAAAGGACAGGGAAGAGGGGCTATGGCTACACCTTC.

V gene TRBV12-2 combines with J gene TRBJ2-3; no DNA check was done on the table's D call, TRBD2. TRBV12-2 is a recognized pseudogene. The CDR3 totals 15 residues. CDR3 DNA: TGTGCAAGTCGCTCCGGCGGGACTAGCCTAGATACGCAGTATTTT. It codes for CASRSGGTSLDTQYF.

This clone was observed once. The J gene is TRBJ2-7, the V gene TRBV28; no clear D. The CDR3 length is 13 residues. CDR1 is MDHEN and CDR2 is SYDVKM in the germline V gene. With 4 bases removed from V and 0 bases from J, the gap between germline ends came to 7 bases. DNA of the CDR3: TGTGCCAGCAGTTCGGGTAGCTCCTACGAGCAGTACTTC. The encoded protein is CASSSGSSYEQYF.

The CDR3 region has the DNA TGTGCCAGCAGCCCGGACATTTATAACTATGGCTACACCTTC. This encodes CASSPDIYNYGYTF. The rearrangement links TRBV5-6 to TRBJ1-2; possibly TRBD1 for D (5 bases). The germline gives CDR1 SGHDT, CDR2 YYEEEE. Trimming left V 4 bases short and J 1 base short, with 11 bases between. The CDR3 is 14 amino acids.

The chain has TRBV9 and TRBJ2-7; 14 bases fit TRBD2. There are 15 residues in the CDR3. The germline CDR1 and CDR2 sequences are SGDLS and YYNGEE. Losses at the gene ends were 2 bases for V and 6 bases for J; bases not matched to a gene: 4. The CDR3 here is CASSVGLAGVSEQYF. As DNA, the CDR3 is TGTGCCAGCAGCGTGGGACTAGCGGGAGTCTCCGAGCAGTACTTC.

CDR3 loop: CASSHRLAGGPNTGELFF. The CDR3 nucleotides read TGTGCCAGCAGCCACCGACTAGCGGGAGGGCCGAACACCGGGGAGCTGTTTTTT. The chain is built from TRBV7-6 and TRBJ2-2; TRBD2 matches at 14 bases. With 5 bases clipped from V and 0 bases from J, the junction kept 5 bases outside the gene matches. The CDR3 has 18 amino acids. Germline-derived CDR1 and CDR2 are SGHVS and FNYEAQ.

This rearrangement joins TRBV24-1 to TRBJ2-2; 10 bases are shared with TRBD1. The V gene's germline CDR1 is KGHDR and CDR2 SFDVKD. The CDR3 extends over 16 amino acids. V was pared by 9 bases and J by 3 bases, with 9 bases of the junction left unmatched. CDR3: CATLLGTGDYTGELFF. CDR3 coding DNA: TGTGCCACCCTTCTCGGGACAGGGGATTACACCGGGGAGCTGTTTTTT.

The chain couples TRBV6-2 or TRBV6-3 to TRBJ2-1; 12 bases line up with TRBD2. The CDR3 consists of 15 residues. Germline CDR1 and CDR2: MNHEY and SVGEGT. Trimming took 5 bases from V and 3 from J; bases not matched to a gene: 2. The CDR3 nucleotides are TGTGCCAGCAGTCCGACTAGCGGGGGCTACAATGAGCAGTTCTTC. Its translation is CASSPTSGGYNEQFF.

The chain is built from TRBV6-5 and TRBJ2-3; 7 bases match TRBD1. CDR1 is MNHEY, CDR2 SVGAGI, per germline. This CDR3 spans 15 amino acids. Trimming at V came to 2 bases and at J to 2 bases, leaving 4 bases not matched to a gene. The CDR3 DNA reads as TGTGCCAGCAGTTACGGGACAGCCTACACAGATACGCAGTATTTT. Amino acids: CASSYGTAYTDTQYF.

This sequence joins TRBV3-1 (or the pseudogene TRBV3-2) and TRBJ2-5; 10 bases line up with TRBD2. V was pared by 2 bases and J by 0 bases, with 9 bases of the junction left unmatched. Germline V lookup: CDR1 LGHDT, CDR2 YNNKEL (reference sequence). CDR3 length: 18 residues. CDR3 sequence (DNA): TGTGCCAGCAGCCAAACTTCTTTTAGCGGGAGGAACCAAGAGACCCAGTACTTC. It is translated as CASSQTSFSGRNQETQYF.

This chain connects TRBV2 to TRBJ1-1; no definite D call. Germline CDR1 and CDR2: SNHLY and FYNNEI. This CDR3 is 14 amino acids long. The V and J ends lost 4 bases and 4 bases respectively, with 13 bases between them. DNA of the CDR3: TGTGCCAGCAGTGGACGGGGAGCGGGCACTGAAGCTTTCTTT. Translated, it gives CASSGRGAGTEAFF.

V is TRBV5-1 and J is TRBJ2-1; 8 positions agree with TRBD2. The germline gives CDR1 SGHRS, CDR2 YFSETQ. Trimming cost V 3 bases and J 7 bases; bases outside gene matches: 9. The CDR3 is made up of 15 amino acids. In DNA form, the CDR3 reads TGCGCCAGCAGCTGGGGCGAGCGGGAGACGAATGAGCAGTTCTTC. It specifies CASSWGERETNEQFF.

The chain couples TRBV11-2 to TRBJ1-2; no reliable D call. The V end lost 4 bases, the J end lost 5 bases, and 17 bases lay between the germline ends. The V gene's germline CDR1 is SGHAT and CDR2 FQNNGV. The CDR3 covers 15 residues. The CDR3 sequence is CASSSVTFRGYGYTF. The CDR3 DNA reads TGTGCCAGCAGCTCCGTGACTTTCCGGGGATATGGCTACACCTTC.

In its sample, this clone was seen once. This chain links TRBV7-9 with TRBJ2-3; unclear D gene. The germline V and J ends were trimmed by 1 base and 5 bases, with 10 bases remaining between them. From germline, CDR1 is SEHNR and CDR2 FQNEAQ (reference sequence). The length of the CDR3 is 14 residues. In DNA form, the CDR3 reads TGTGCCAGCAGCTTAGGTGTGCGGCGAGATACGCAGTATTTT. Its translation: CASSLGVRRDTQYF.